The present T cell receptor beta chain was sequenced within a study of blood T cell repertoires in COVID-19. Study-level information: The study drew acute and convalescent COVID-19 samples from the United States, Italy and Spain. From T cells, B-cell-depleted T cells, or PBMCs came the material, which was cDNA or gDNA.

Per the original data handling: Amplification of reference gene primers was used by the study to estimate nucleated cell counts. The protocol was immunoSEQ multiplex PCR, while the TCRdb copy is restricted to in-frame clones and leaves out a portion. The V and J calls and the clone size are those of that table, but D and trimming were determined from the DNA. This table holds fewer than 200,000 clones, around 85% found once. Germline V gene sequence: CDR1 MNHNS, CDR2 SASEGT. The CDR3 spans 15 residues. The V end lost 2 bases, the J end lost 2 bases, and 12 bases lay between the germline ends. The sequence came from a man between 65 and 85 years old with active or convalescent COVID-19. Sequencing was performed on peripheral blood. The V call is TRBV6-1, the J call TRBJ1-1; perhaps TRBD1 as D (6 bases). In DNA form, the CDR3 reads TGTGCCAGCAGTGAAATTCAGGGGCGTAACACTGAAGCTTTCTTT. Its translation: CASSEIQGRNTEAFF.